One TCR beta chain is described in this entry. Its specificity is not known. This CDR3 spans 16 amino acids. Trimming removed 0 bases from V and 8 bases from J, with 16 bases in between. Germline CDR1 and CDR2: LNHNV and YYDKDF (reference sequence). The method was immunoSEQ multiplex PCR; TCRdb's version includes in-frame clones alone and lacks a portion of them. This sample has some 140,000 clones, with approximately 92% found just once. The data derive from a study of T cell responses to AZD1222 COVID-19 vaccine. General study results and limits: In a largely white British group with more females than males, clonal diversity was possibly underestimated. Just a handful of AZD1222 recipients were seropositive at baseline.

Doses given second, at about 4 or about 12 weeks, were pooled. The rearrangement joins TRBV15 to TRBJ1-4; D possibly corresponds to TRBD1 (5 bases). This TCR was recovered from an adult who received the AZD1222 COVID-19 vaccine. The sample was peripheral blood, taken 28 days after the second AZD1222 dose. In nucleotides, the CDR3 is TGTGCCACCAGCAGAGATAGGGGTGGGGCCCCGGAAAAACTGTTTTTT. Amino acids: CATSRDRGGAPEKLFF.